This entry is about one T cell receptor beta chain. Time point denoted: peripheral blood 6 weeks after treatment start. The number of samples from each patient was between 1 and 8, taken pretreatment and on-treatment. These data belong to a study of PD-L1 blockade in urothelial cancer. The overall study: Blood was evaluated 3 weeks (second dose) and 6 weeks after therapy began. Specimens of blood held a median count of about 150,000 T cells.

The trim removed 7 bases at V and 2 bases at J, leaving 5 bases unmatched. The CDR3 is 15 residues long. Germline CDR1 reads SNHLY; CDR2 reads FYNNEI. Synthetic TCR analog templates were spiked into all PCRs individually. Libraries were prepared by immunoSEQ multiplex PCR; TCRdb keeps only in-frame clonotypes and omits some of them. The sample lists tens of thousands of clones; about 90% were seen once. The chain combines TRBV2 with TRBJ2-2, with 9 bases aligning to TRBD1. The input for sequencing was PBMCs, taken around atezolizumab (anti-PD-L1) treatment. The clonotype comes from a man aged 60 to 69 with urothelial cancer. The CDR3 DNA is TGTGCCAGCACCAGACAGGGGGTCAACACCGGGGAGCTGTTTTTT. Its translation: CASTRQGVNTGELFF.